What follows are 22 T cell receptor beta chains derived from one specimen sequenced in a study of blood T cell repertoires in COVID-19. Produced via immunoSEQ multiplex PCR; TCRdb's table is partial and in-frame only. The sample carries fewer than 120,000 clones, around three quarters recorded once. The specimen sequenced was peripheral blood. These receptors were taken from a woman aged 55-75 years with acute or convalescent COVID-19.

The chain combines TRBV28 with TRBJ2-7; 7 bases agree with TRBD1. Trimming cost V 5 bases and J 2 bases; bases outside gene matches: 18. CDR1 is MDHEN, CDR2 SYDVKM, per germline. The CDR3 consists of 18 residues. This CDR3 reads CASSPRQGIKLSAYEQYF. CDR3 sequence (DNA): TGTGCCAGCAGTCCCAGACAGGGAATAAAACTAAGTGCCTACGAGCAGTACTTC.

The V and J genes are TRBV19 and TRBJ2-3; a weak D match, TRBD2 (6 bases). Germline assignment: CDR1 LNHDA and CDR2 SQIVND (reference sequence). V lost 6 bases, J lost 1 base, and 14 bases lay in between. The CDR3 has 15 residues. The CDR3 loop reads CASRKEGLGTDTQYF. The CDR3 region has the DNA TGTGCCAGTAGAAAGGAGGGTTTAGGCACAGATACGCAGTATTTT.

This clone showed up just a few times. The chain couples TRBV5-1 to TRBJ1-1, with D unresolved. The length of the CDR3 is 14 residues. V was trimmed by 3 bases and J by 1 base, leaving 10 bases between them. Germline loops: CDR1 SGHRS, CDR2 YFSETQ. The DNA for the CDR3 is TGCGCCAGCAGCTCGTCGAGGAGGAACACTGAAGCTTTCTTT. Translated: CASSSSRRNTEAFF.

The gene calls are TRBV30 and TRBJ1-1; D not certain. CDR1 and CDR2 (germline): GTSNPN, SVGIG (reference sequence). The CDR3 runs to 13 residues. V was shortened by 3 bases and J by 0 bases, with 8 bases between the two germline ends. The CDR3 loop reads CAWSRGVNTEAFF. CDR3 nucleotide sequence: TGTGCCTGGAGCCGCGGGGTGAACACTGAAGCTTTCTTT.

The chain recombines TRBV18 with TRBJ1-4, with a tentative D call TRBD1 (5 bases). The CDR3 runs to 15 residues. Between the trimmed V and J ends, which lost 3 bases and 8 bases, there was a span of 16 bases. Germline V gives CDR1 KGHSH, CDR2 LQKENI. The CDR3 DNA reads TGTGCCAGCTCACCTTTCGGGGGAGTTCAAGAAAAACTGTTTTTT. Translated: CASSPFGGVQEKLFF.

This clone showed up just a few times. J is TRBJ2-1 and V is TRBV7-3; 8 bases line up with TRBD2. The V and J ends lost 1 base and 7 bases, in that order; junction bases with no gene match: 6. The CDR3 length is 15 residues. Germline CDR1 reads SGHTA; CDR2 reads FQGTGA. CDR3 nucleotides: TGTGCCAGCAGCTTAAGAGCGGGGGACGGGAATGAGCAGTTCTTC. Residues: CASSLRAGDGNEQFF.

The chain employs TRBV6-6 and TRBJ1-2; unclear D gene. V lost 4 bases, J lost 8 bases, and 14 bases lay in between. CDR3 length equals 13 residues. Looked up from germline, CDR1 is MNHNY and CDR2 is SVGAGI (reference sequence). CDR3 nucleotide sequence: TGTGCCAGCAGTTCAGACGATCCGGGAGGCTACACCTTC. Amino acid sequence: CASSSDDPGGYTF.

CDR3 protein: CASSIGDRESEQYF. CDR3 in DNA: TGTGCCAGTAGTATCGGGGACAGGGAAAGCGAGCAGTACTTC. The rearrangement uses TRBV19 and TRBJ2-7, with TRBD1 matching 9 bases. Germline CDR1 reads LNHDA; CDR2 reads SQIVND (reference sequence). V shed 3 bases, J shed 6 bases, and the junction held 6 bases outside the gene matches. The CDR3 spans 14 residues.

The rearrangement links TRBV11-2 to TRBJ2-7; TRBD2 might be the D (5 bases). V lost 0 bases to trimming and J lost 7 bases, with 10 bases between them. CDR1 is SGHAT and CDR2 is FQNNGV in the germline V gene. The CDR3 loop spans 13 amino acids. The CDR3 bases are TGTGCCAGCAGCTTAGAGAGTTCGGGAGAGCAGTACTTC. Amino acid sequence: CASSLESSGEQYF.

The V call is TRBV2, the J call TRBJ1-1; the D is unclear. Germline V gene sequence: CDR1 SNHLY, CDR2 FYNNEI. The CDR3 runs to 15 residues. V gave up 1 base and J gave up 1 base, with 10 bases separating them. The CDR3 is CASSEVREPNTEAFF. The DNA of the CDR3 is TGTGCCAGCAGTGAAGTACGGGAGCCGAACACTGAAGCTTTCTTT.

This chain joins TRBV24-1 and TRBJ2-2; D remains unclear. Germline V lookup: CDR1 KGHDR, CDR2 SFDVKD. Trimming shortened V by 3 bases and J by 1 base, and 5 bases separated the two germline ends. This CDR3 spans 14 amino acids. CDR3 sequence: CATSDLLNTGELFF. In DNA form, the CDR3 reads TGTGCCACCAGTGATCTACTGAACACCGGGGAGCTGTTTTTT.

The chain recombines TRBV23-1 with TRBJ1-5; D is possibly TRBD1 (5 bases). TRBV23-1 is treated as an ORF (open reading frame) with a function not yet certain. The CDR3 loop spans 16 amino acids. The V end was cut by 2 bases, the J end by 1 base, with 12 bases between. The CDR3 is CASSQDSRSSNQPQHF. CDR3 in DNA: TGCGCCAGCAGTCAAGACAGCAGATCGAGCAATCAGCCCCAGCATTTT.

The genes are TRBV24-1 and TRBJ2-2, with D hard to call. There are 15 residues in the CDR3. Germline V CDR1 and CDR2: KGHDR, SFDVKD. V shed 4 bases and J shed 2 bases, with 10 bases lying between them. The CDR3 sequence is CATSEPGSNTGELFF. The CDR3 nucleotides are TGTGCCACCAGTGAACCCGGGTCCAACACCGGGGAGCTGTTTTTT.

The chain is built from TRBV7-2 and TRBJ1-4; the D gene is possibly TRBD1 (6 bases). Germline assignment: CDR1 SGHTA and CDR2 FQGNSA. CDR3 size: 12 residues. Trimming took 5 bases from V and 8 from J, leaving 9 bases between them. CDR3 sequence reads: CASSRTDEKLFF. The DNA for the CDR3 is TGTGCCAGCAGCCGGACAGACGAAAAACTGTTTTTT.

V and J are TRBV5-1 and TRBJ2-3, with D possibly being TRBD1 (5 bases). Germline lookup yields CDR1 SGHRS and CDR2 YFSETQ. V gave up 4 bases and J gave up 1 base, with 7 bases separating them. This CDR3 spans 13 amino acids. CDR3 sequence reads: CASSVQGTDTQYF. CDR3 DNA sequence: TGCGCCAGCAGCGTACAGGGCACAGATACGCAGTATTTT. Supplemented by reference TRBV5-1 and TRBJ2-3, the full variable domain reads KAGVTQTPRYLIKTRGQQVTLSCSPISGHRSVSWYQQTPGQGLQFLFEYFSETQRNKGNFPGRFSGRQFSNSRSEMNVSTLELGDSALYLCASSVQGTDTQYFGPGTRLTVL.

The chain joins TRBV28 to TRBJ2-7; D is unclear. The CDR3 totals 12 residues. CDR1 and CDR2 from the germline V gene are MDHEN and SYDVKM. Trimming stripped 8 bases from V and 0 bases from J, with 8 bases between. The CDR3 is CASGPSSYEQYF. The CDR3, as DNA: TGTGCCAGCGGTCCTAGCTCCTACGAGCAGTACTTC.

The J gene is TRBJ1-2, the V gene TRBV12-3 or TRBV12-4; TRBD1 agrees at 7 bases. Trimming took 0 bases from V and 11 from J; bases not matched to a gene: 6. There are 13 residues in the CDR3. In DNA form, the CDR3 reads TGTGCCAGCAGTTTAGCATCAGGGGGTCGATACACCTTC. Translated, it gives CASSLASGGRYTF.

V and J are TRBV6-6 and TRBJ1-5, with 9 bases lining up with TRBD1. With 6 bases clipped from V and 5 bases from J, the junction kept 5 bases outside the gene matches. Germline loops: CDR1 MNHNY, CDR2 SVGAGI (reference sequence). The CDR3 is made up of 14 amino acids. The CDR3 nucleotides read TGTGCCAGCAGGCTATGGACAGGGGATCAGCCCCAGCATTTT. Amino acid sequence: CASRLWTGDQPQHF.

The gene calls are TRBV9 and TRBJ2-5; 7 bases map to TRBD1. V lost 0 bases to trimming and J lost 5 bases; unmatched junction nucleotides: 10. From germline, CDR1 is SGDLS and CDR2 YYNGEE. CDR3 length: 16 residues. The CDR3 loop is CASSVGGGGKGETQYF. CDR3 bases: TGTGCCAGCAGCGTAGGAGGGGGCGGCAAAGGGGAGACCCAGTACTTC.

This sequence joins TRBV4-1 and TRBJ1-5; D is unresolved. In germline, CDR1 is MGHRA, CDR2 YSYEKL. V was cut by 6 bases and J by 3 bases, with 15 bases left in between. The CDR3 loop spans 15 amino acids. The CDR3 here is CASSRMAGPNQPQHF. CDR3 sequence (DNA): TGCGCCAGCAGTCGGATGGCAGGCCCCAATCAGCCCCAGCATTTT.

CDR3 loop: CASRLGQGNTEAFF. DNA for the CDR3: TGTGCCAGCAGGCTGGGACAGGGCAACACTGAAGCTTTCTTT. This chain connects TRBV6-5 to TRBJ1-1; 9 nucleotides align to TRBD1. V was clipped by 6 bases and J by 2 bases; unmatched bases: 4. The CDR3 spans 14 residues. The germline gives CDR1 MNHEY, CDR2 SVGAGI.

The chain joins TRBV3-1 (or the pseudogene TRBV3-2) to TRBJ2-1; 10 positions agree with TRBD2. The germline V gene encodes CDR1 LGHDT and CDR2 YNNKEL (reference sequence). V was pared by 4 bases and J by 2 bases, with 14 bases of the junction left unmatched. The CDR3 is made up of 19 amino acids. CDR3 protein: CASSRAVPLAGVPYNEQFF. CDR3 coding DNA: TGTGCCAGCAGCCGCGCCGTGCCCCTAGCGGGGGTCCCCTACAATGAGCAGTTCTTC.